This TCR beta chain was captured by sequencing in a study of T cells in Graves' hyperthyroidism and ophthalmopathy. On the study more broadly: Upon initial diagnosis and before any treatment, peripheral blood was collected.

This clonotype showed up many times. Its specificity is unknown. The CDR3 runs 15 residues. Germline assignment: CDR1 KGHSH and CDR2 LQKENI. Unmatched junction bases numbered 8, after V lost 0 bases and J lost 12 bases. Amplification targeted TCR beta CDR3 regions from RNA transcripts. In the first-round RT-PCR of the TCR CDR3, the HTBI primer set was used. MiXCR was run by TCRdb on the multiplex PCR reads, yielding one entry per CDR3 protein. The data show some 760,000 distinct CDR3 sequences, around 15% seen once. Findings of the study overall: Ophthalmopathy was distinguished from stable hyperthyroidism by 13 V-J signatures.

Each patient was aged 18 to 65 and had newly diagnosed hyperthyroidism of under 2 months' duration. PBMCs were derived from about 10 ml fresh peripheral blood. Sequenced input: blood. V gene TRBV18 combines with J gene TRBJ2-1; 10 nucleotides line up with TRBD1. This TCR was sampled from a woman aged 18-29 years with Graves' hyperthyroidism. This CDR3 is CASSPPDRGTLRQFF. The DNA for the CDR3 is TGTGCCAGCTCACCACCGGACAGGGGGACCCTTAGGCAGTTCTTC. Based on the CDR3 plus reference TRBV18 and TRBJ2-1, the full variable domain is NAGVMQNPRHLVRRRGQEARLRCSPMKGHSHVYWYRQLPEEGLKFMVYLQKENIIDESGMPKERFSAEFPKEGPSILRIQQVVRGDSAAYFCASSPPDRGTLRQFFGPGTRLTVL.